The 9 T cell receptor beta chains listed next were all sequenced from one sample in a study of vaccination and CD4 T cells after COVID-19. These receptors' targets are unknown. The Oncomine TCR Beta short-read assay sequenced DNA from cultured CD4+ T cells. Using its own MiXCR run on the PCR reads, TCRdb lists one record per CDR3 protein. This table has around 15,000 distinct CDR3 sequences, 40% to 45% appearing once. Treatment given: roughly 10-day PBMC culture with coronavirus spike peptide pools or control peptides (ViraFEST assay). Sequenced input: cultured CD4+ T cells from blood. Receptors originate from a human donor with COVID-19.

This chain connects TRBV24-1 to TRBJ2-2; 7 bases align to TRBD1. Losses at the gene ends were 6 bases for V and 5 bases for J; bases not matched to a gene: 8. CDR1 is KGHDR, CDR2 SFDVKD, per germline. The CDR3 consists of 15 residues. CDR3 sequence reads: CATSSVTGKTGELFF. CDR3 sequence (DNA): TGTGCCACCAGTTCCGTGACAGGGAAGACCGGGGAGCTGTTTTTT.

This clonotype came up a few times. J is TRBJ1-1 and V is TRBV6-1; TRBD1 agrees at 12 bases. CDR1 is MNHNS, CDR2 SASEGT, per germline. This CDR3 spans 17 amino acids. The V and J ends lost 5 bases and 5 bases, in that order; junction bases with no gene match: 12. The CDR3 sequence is CASSPGRDRGRGTEAFF. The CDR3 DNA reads TGTGCCAGCAGTCCCGGGCGGGACAGGGGGCGCGGAACTGAAGCTTTCTTT.

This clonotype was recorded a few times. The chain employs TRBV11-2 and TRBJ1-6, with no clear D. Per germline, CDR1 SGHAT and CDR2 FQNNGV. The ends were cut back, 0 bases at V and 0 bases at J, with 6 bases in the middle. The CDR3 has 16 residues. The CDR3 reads CASSLERPSYNSPLHF. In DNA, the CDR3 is TGTGCCAGCAGCTTAGAACGGCCCTCCTATAATTCACCCCTCCACTTT.

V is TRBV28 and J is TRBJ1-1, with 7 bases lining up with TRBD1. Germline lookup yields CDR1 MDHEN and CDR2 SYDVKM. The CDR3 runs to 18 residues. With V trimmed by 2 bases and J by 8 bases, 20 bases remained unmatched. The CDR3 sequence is CASSLMATSTGYSPEAFF. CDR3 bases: TGTGCCAGCAGTTTAATGGCCACCTCGACAGGGTACTCCCCCGAAGCTTTCTTT.

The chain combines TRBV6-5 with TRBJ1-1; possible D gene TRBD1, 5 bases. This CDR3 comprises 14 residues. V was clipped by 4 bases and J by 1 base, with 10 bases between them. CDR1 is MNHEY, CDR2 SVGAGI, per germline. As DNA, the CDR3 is TGTGCCAGCAGTTCCCCAACAGGGAACACTGAAGCTTTCTTT. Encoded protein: CASSSPTGNTEAFF.

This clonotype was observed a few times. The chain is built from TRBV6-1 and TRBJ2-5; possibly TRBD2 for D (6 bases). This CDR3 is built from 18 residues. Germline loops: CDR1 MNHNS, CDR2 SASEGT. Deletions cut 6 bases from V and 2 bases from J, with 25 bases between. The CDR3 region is CASRNGIGGAAQQETQYF. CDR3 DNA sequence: TGTGCCAGCAGAAATGGTATCGGGGGAGCTGCCCAACAAGAGACCCAGTACTTC.

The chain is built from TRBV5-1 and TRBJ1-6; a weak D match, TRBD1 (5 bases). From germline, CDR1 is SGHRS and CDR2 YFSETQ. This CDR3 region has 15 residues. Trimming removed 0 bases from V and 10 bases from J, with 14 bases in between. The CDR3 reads CASSLDQGSRSPLHF. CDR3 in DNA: TGCGCCAGCAGCTTGGACCAGGGTTCGAGGTCACCCCTCCACTTT.

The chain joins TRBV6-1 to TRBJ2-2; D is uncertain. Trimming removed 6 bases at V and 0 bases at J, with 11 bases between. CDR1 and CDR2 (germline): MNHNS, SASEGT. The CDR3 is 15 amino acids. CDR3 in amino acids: CASSKTITNTGELFF. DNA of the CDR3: TGTGCCAGCAGCAAGACAATCACGAACACCGGGGAGCTGTTTTTT.

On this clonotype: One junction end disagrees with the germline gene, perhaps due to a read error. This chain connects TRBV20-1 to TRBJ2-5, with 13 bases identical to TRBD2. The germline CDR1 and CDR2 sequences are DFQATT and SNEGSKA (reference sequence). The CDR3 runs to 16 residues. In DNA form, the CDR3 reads TGCAGTGCTAGACGGGGACTAGCGGGGAATCAAGAGGCCCAGTACTTC. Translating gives CSARRGLAGNQEAQYF.